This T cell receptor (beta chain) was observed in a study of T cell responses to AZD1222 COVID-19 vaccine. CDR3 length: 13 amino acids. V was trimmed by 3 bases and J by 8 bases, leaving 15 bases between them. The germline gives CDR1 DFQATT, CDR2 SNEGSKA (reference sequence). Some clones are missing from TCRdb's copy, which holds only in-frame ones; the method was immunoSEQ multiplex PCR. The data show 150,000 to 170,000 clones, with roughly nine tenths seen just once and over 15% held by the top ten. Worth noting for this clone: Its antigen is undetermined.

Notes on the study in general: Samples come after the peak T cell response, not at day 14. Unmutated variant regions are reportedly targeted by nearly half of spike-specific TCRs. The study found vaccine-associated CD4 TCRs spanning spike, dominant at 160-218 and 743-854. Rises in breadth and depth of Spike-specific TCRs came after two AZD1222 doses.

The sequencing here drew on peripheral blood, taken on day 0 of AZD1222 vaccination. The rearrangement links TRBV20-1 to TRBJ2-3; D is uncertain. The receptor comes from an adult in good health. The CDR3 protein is CSASIREMGTQYF. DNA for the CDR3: TGCAGTGCTAGTATTAGAGAGATGGGTACGCAGTATTTT.